Below are 31 T cell receptor beta chains sequenced from a single sample in a study of blood T cell repertoires in COVID-19. Sequencing was performed with immunoSEQ multiplex PCR; in TCRdb, only in-frame clones are kept and a portion is missing. Of 200,000 to 300,000 clones detected, 75% to 85% appear once; the ten largest clones hold more than 5%. The sample was peripheral blood. The receptors were sampled from a human donor in a cohort sampled during active COVID-19.

J is TRBJ1-5 and V is TRBV19; TRBD1 is a possible D gene (6 bases). Germline CDR1 is LNHDA and CDR2 is SQIVND (reference sequence). This CDR3 contains 16 residues. The germline V and J ends were trimmed by 6 bases and 10 bases, with 25 bases remaining between them. CDR3 protein: CASRGGGRGGWNPQHF. The CDR3 region has the DNA TGTGCCAGTAGGGGCGGGGGCAGGGGAGGCTGGAATCCCCAGCATTTT.

The chain recombines TRBV25-1 with TRBJ1-2; perhaps TRBD1 as D (6 bases). Deletions cut 5 bases from V and 8 bases from J, with 15 bases between. Looked up from germline, CDR1 is MGHDK and CDR2 is SYGVNS. This CDR3 contains 13 residues. The CDR3 sequence is CASSLAEGVGYTF. CDR3 bases: TGTGCCAGCAGTTTGGCCGAGGGGGTAGGCTACACCTTC.

V gene TRBV24-1 combines with J gene TRBJ1-2; D possibly corresponds to TRBD1 (5 bases). V lost 9 bases and J lost 8, with 15 bases in between. The CDR3 sequence is 12 residues long. Germline values: CDR1 KGHDR, CDR2 SFDVKD. The CDR3 spells CATGFRVRGYTF. CDR3 nucleotides: TGTGCCACCGGATTCAGGGTCCGCGGCTACACCTTC.

This clone was recorded many times. The chain couples TRBV7-6 to TRBJ2-2, with 7 bases fitting TRBD1. The CDR3 length is 16 residues. V lost 3 bases to trimming and J lost 2 bases; unmatched junction nucleotides: 6. In germline, CDR1 is SGHVS, CDR2 FNYEAQ. CDR3 sequence: CASSFSGGVNTGELFF. Here the CDR3 DNA reads TGTGCCAGCAGCTTTTCAGGGGGTGTTAACACCGGGGAGCTGTTTTTT.

The rearrangement uses TRBV10-3 and TRBJ2-1; TRBD1 agrees at 10 bases. The J segment lost 6 bases and the V segment lost 4 bases, leaving 6 bases of the junction unmatched. Germline loops: CDR1 ENHRY, CDR2 SYGVKD. The CDR3 loop spans 15 amino acids. CDR3 region: CAISGPGQGINEQFF. The DNA of the CDR3 is TGTGCCATCAGTGGGCCGGGACAGGGGATCAATGAGCAGTTCTTC.

V is TRBV5-1 and J is TRBJ2-3, with 7 bases matching TRBD1. Trimming removed 3 bases from V and 0 bases from J; junction bases left unmatched: 7. The CDR3 extends over 16 amino acids. CDR1 is SGHRS and CDR2 is YFSETQ in the germline V gene. CDR3 sequence: CASSYGQALSTDTQYF. CDR3 in DNA: TGCGCCAGCAGCTACGGACAGGCCCTTAGCACAGATACGCAGTATTTT. Drawing the rest from reference TRBV5-1 and TRBJ2-3, the complete variable domain is KAGVTQTPRYLIKTRGQQVTLSCSPISGHRSVSWYQQTPGQGLQFLFEYFSETQRNKGNFPGRFSGRQFSNSRSEMNVSTLELGDSALYLCASSYGQALSTDTQYFGPGTRLTVL.

This chain joins TRBV21-1 and TRBJ2-1; the table's D call TRBD1 went unverified against the DNA. TRBV21-1 is given as a pseudogene. CDR3 size: 14 residues. CDR3 DNA: TGTGCCAGCACCCGAACGACAATTCGAGATGAGCAGTTCTTC. It yields the protein CASTRTTIRDEQFF.

The rearrangement uses TRBV10-3 and TRBJ1-4; a possible D gene is TRBD1 (5 bases). Germline CDR1 and CDR2: ENHRY and SYGVKD. V dropped 5 bases and J dropped 8 bases, with 12 bases sitting between them. The CDR3 contains 13 residues. The CDR3 region is CAISPDRREKLFF. DNA of the CDR3: TGTGCCATCAGTCCCGACAGAAGGGAAAAACTGTTTTTT.

V usage is TRBV27 and J usage is TRBJ1-4; 7 bases line up with TRBD1. This CDR3 is built from 16 residues. Losses at the gene ends were 3 bases for V and 8 bases for J; bases not matched to a gene: 12. Germline V gene sequence: CDR1 MNHEY, CDR2 SMNVEV (reference sequence). CDR3 residues: CASSFYRGGVAEKLFF. The CDR3 DNA is TGTGCCAGCAGTTTCTACAGGGGCGGTGTCGCGGAAAAACTGTTTTTT. The full variable domain, completed using reference TRBV27 and TRBJ1-4, is EAQVTQNPRYLITVTGKKLTVTCSQNMNHEYMSWYRQDPGLGLRQIYYSMNVEVTDKGDVPEGYKVSRKEKRNFPLILESPSPNQTSLYFCASSFYRGGVAEKLFFGSGTQLSVL.

This clone was counted between two and nine times. The gene calls are TRBV7-6 and TRBJ1-4; 10 bases are shared with TRBD1. The CDR3 has 15 residues. The V gene end was trimmed by 4 bases and the J gene end by 7 bases; junction bases not matched to a gene: 6. CDR1 is SGHVS, CDR2 FNYEAQ, per germline. CDR3 sequence reads: CASSSAGTGAEKLFF. CDR3 in DNA: TGTGCCAGCAGCTCCGCCGGGACAGGGGCTGAAAAACTGTTTTTT.

The chain has TRBV2 and TRBJ1-1, with D tentatively TRBD1 (5 bases). In germline, CDR1 is SNHLY, CDR2 FYNNEI. There are 17 residues in the CDR3. V shed 0 bases and J shed 0 bases, with 14 bases lying between them. In DNA, the CDR3 is TGTGCCAGCAGTGAAGCCGGGGTGGGGGGACTGAACACTGAAGCTTTCTTT. This codes for CASSEAGVGGLNTEAFF.

This clone was recorded only once. This rearrangement joins TRBV5-6 to TRBJ2-7; D perhaps matches TRBD1 (6 bases). Per the germline V gene, CDR1 is SGHDT and CDR2 is YYEEEE. V dropped 4 bases and J dropped 1 base, with 12 bases sitting between them. The CDR3 is 14 amino acids. CDR3 DNA: TGTGCCAGCAGCAGGGACACCTATTCCTACGAGCAGTACTTC. Translation: CASSRDTYSYEQYF.

The chain combines TRBV29-1 with TRBJ1-1, with 10 bases matching TRBD1. The junction had 10 bases not matched to a gene; V was cut back by 3 bases and J by 6 bases. The CDR3 runs to 15 residues. Germline V CDR1 and CDR2: SQVTM, ANQGSEA. The CDR3: CSVDPGTGVSAEAFF. The CDR3 bases are TGCAGCGTTGACCCCGGGACAGGGGTTTCCGCTGAAGCTTTCTTT.

This chain uses TRBV5-1 with TRBJ2-7; 7 bases line up with TRBD1. The V segment lost 0 bases and the J segment 6 bases; nucleotides outside the gene matches: 3. This CDR3 is built from 13 residues. Germline V lookup: CDR1 SGHRS, CDR2 YFSETQ. CDR3 amino acids: CASSLATGPEQYF. DNA of the CDR3: TGCGCCAGCAGCTTGGCGACAGGGCCCGAGCAGTACTTC.

The V gene is TRBV11-1, the J gene TRBJ2-5; D perhaps matches TRBD2 (5 bases). This CDR3 contains 15 residues. Germline V CDR1 and CDR2: SGHAT, FQDESV (reference sequence). The V and J ends lost 5 bases and 4 bases respectively, with 17 bases between them. DNA of the CDR3: TGTGCCAGCAGCCTCCAAGCCTTTGAGGGAGAGACCCAGTACTTC. Translated, it gives CASSLQAFEGETQYF. The full variable domain, in which reference TRBV11-1 and TRBJ2-5 provide the parts outside the CDR3, is EAEVAQSPRYKITEKSQAVAFWCDPISGHATLYWYRQILGQGPELLVQFQDESVVDDSQLPKDRFSAERLKGVDSTLKIQPAELGDSAMYLCASSLQAFEGETQYFGPGTRLLVL.

The rearrangement uses TRBV2 and TRBJ2-5, with D possibly being TRBD1 (6 bases). The CDR3 has 14 residues. V gave up 6 bases and J gave up 2 bases, with 13 bases separating them. Germline V lookup: CDR1 SNHLY, CDR2 FYNNEI. For the CDR3, the DNA is TGTGCCAGCAGACACGACAGGCTACAAGAGACCCAGTACTTC. Translated: CASRHDRLQETQYF.

This clone was counted between two and nine times. The rearrangement joins TRBV6-6 to TRBJ1-1, with 7 bases identical to TRBD1. The CDR3 covers 15 residues. Losses at the gene ends were 4 bases for V and 5 bases for J; bases not matched to a gene: 10. Per the germline V gene, CDR1 is MNHNY and CDR2 is SVGAGI (reference sequence). As DNA, the CDR3 is TGTGCCAGCAGTTTACCTAGGGGGCGAGGAACTGAAGCTTTCTTT. Amino acid sequence: CASSLPRGRGTEAFF.

This rearrangement joins TRBV5-1 to TRBJ1-2, with 11 nucleotides matching TRBD1. The CDR3 is 15 residues long. The V gene's germline CDR1 is SGHRS and CDR2 YFSETQ. Trimming took 4 bases from V and 6 from J; bases not matched to a gene: 8. The CDR3 loop is CASSRADRGQNGYTF. CDR3 in DNA: TGCGCCAGCAGCCGCGCGGACAGGGGGCAGAATGGCTACACCTTC.

V gene TRBV19 combines with J gene TRBJ2-5, with 9 bases fitting TRBD1. After removal of 5 bases from V and 5 bases from J, the junction contained 9 bases not matched to a gene. Germline loops: CDR1 LNHDA, CDR2 SQIVND (reference sequence). CDR3 length: 15 amino acids. CDR3 in amino acids: CASSGTGGAWETQYF. In nucleotides, the CDR3 is TGTGCCAGTAGTGGAACAGGGGGCGCATGGGAGACCCAGTACTTC. Full variable domain (remainder filled in from reference TRBV19 and TRBJ2-5): DGGITQSPKYLFRKEGQNVTLSCEQNLNHDAMYWYRQDPGQGLRLIYYSQIVNDFQKGDIAEGYSVSREKKESFPLTVTSAQKNPTAFYLCASSGTGGAWETQYFGPGTRLLVL.

The chain recombines TRBV5-1 with TRBJ2-3; perhaps TRBD2 as D (5 bases). V was pared by 4 bases and J by 4 bases, with 16 bases between. In germline, CDR1 is SGHRS, CDR2 YFSETQ. The CDR3 totals 15 residues. CDR3 DNA sequence: TGCGCCAGCAGCCTACTATTAGCGACGGCAGATACGCAGTATTTT. Protein: CASSLLLATADTQYF.

The chain employs TRBV19 and TRBJ2-1, with TRBD2 matching over 8 bases. There are 15 residues in the CDR3. J lost 4 bases, V lost 1 base, and 3 bases had no gene match. Germline CDR1 and CDR2: LNHDA and SQIVND (reference sequence). The CDR3 DNA reads TGTGCCAGTAGTATAGGGACTAGCTCTTACAATGAGCAGTTCTTC. This codes for CASSIGTSSYNEQFF.

This clone occurred a few times. The V call is TRBV6-5, the J call TRBJ1-1, with a tentative D call TRBD1 (5 bases). With 6 bases removed from V and 3 bases from J, the gap between germline ends came to 14 bases. This CDR3 comprises 14 residues. Germline-derived CDR1 and CDR2 are MNHEY and SVGAGI. CDR3 DNA sequence: TGTGCCAGCAGGGAGGGGAATATGGACACTGAAGCTTTCTTT. Residues: CASREGNMDTEAFF.

This clone showed up just once. In DNA form, the CDR3 reads TGTGCCAGCAGCCAAGGCCTTAGCGGGAGGGCCGACGGGGAGCTGTTTTTT. The encoded protein is CASSQGLSGRADGELFF. V and J are TRBV5-4 and TRBJ2-2; 11 positions agree with TRBD2. The germline gives CDR1 SGHNT, CDR2 YYREEE (reference sequence). The CDR3 is 17 amino acids. V gave up 4 bases and J gave up 7 bases; unmatched junction bases: 12.

This chain connects TRBV28 to TRBJ2-1; 11 bases agree with TRBD2. Germline values: CDR1 MDHEN, CDR2 SYDVKM. After removal of 7 bases from V and 5 bases from J, the junction contained 10 bases not matched to a gene. This CDR3 spans 16 amino acids. CDR3 nucleotides: TGTGCCAGCACCCATGCCGGGACTAGCGGAAACAATGAGCAGTTCTTC. As protein: CASTHAGTSGNNEQFF. Using reference TRBV28 and TRBJ2-1 for the parts outside the CDR3, the full variable domain is DVKVTQSSRYLVKRTGEKVFLECVQDMDHENMFWYRQDPGLGLRLIYFSYDVKMKEKGDIPEGYSVSREKKERFSLILESASTNQTSMYLCASTHAGTSGNNEQFFGPGTRLTVL.

J is TRBJ2-5 and V is TRBV19; 8 nucleotides align to TRBD2. With 6 bases clipped from V and 4 bases from J, the junction kept 7 bases outside the gene matches. This CDR3 spans 14 amino acids. Germline V gene lookup returns CDR1 LNHDA and CDR2 SQIVND (reference sequence). The CDR3 DNA sequence: TGTGCCAGTAGACGGACTAGCATGGGAGAGACCCAGTACTTC. Translation: CASRRTSMGETQYF.

The chain carries TRBV19 and TRBJ2-7; 7 nucleotides line up with TRBD2. CDR3 size: 14 residues. V was pared by 2 bases and J by 3 bases, with 4 bases of the junction left unmatched. Germline CDR1 reads LNHDA; CDR2 reads SQIVND (reference sequence). CDR3 sequence reads: CASSISGAIYEQYF. The DNA of the CDR3 is TGTGCCAGTAGTATAAGCGGGGCCATCTACGAGCAGTACTTC.

The chain joins TRBV30 to TRBJ2-5; D is unclear. With 0 bases removed from V and 2 bases from J, the gap between germline ends came to 7 bases. CDR3 length equals 13 residues. Looked up from germline, CDR1 is GTSNPN and CDR2 is SVGIG (reference sequence). Here the CDR3 DNA reads TGTGCCTGGAGTGTAGGAGCTCAAGAGACCCAGTACTTC. Its protein product is CAWSVGAQETQYF.

This sequence joins TRBV15 and TRBJ2-2; 12 bases match TRBD2. The V and J ends lost 3 bases and 5 bases, in that order; junction bases with no gene match: 7. The CDR3 extends over 17 amino acids. Germline CDR1 is LNHNV and CDR2 is YYDKDF (reference sequence). CDR3 amino acids: CATSSESGLAGTGELFF. The CDR3, as DNA: TGTGCCACCAGCAGTGAGAGCGGACTAGCGGGAACCGGGGAGCTGTTTTTT.

This clone was found a few times. CDR3 nucleotides: TGTGCCACCAGTGACTTTAGCAATCAGCCCCAGCATTTT. Translating gives CATSDFSNQPQHF. The genes are TRBV24-1 and TRBJ1-5; D is undetermined. The germline CDR1 and CDR2 sequences are KGHDR and SFDVKD. The V gene lost 4 bases and the J gene lost 0 bases, with 3 bases spanning the gap. This CDR3 region has 13 residues.

The CDR3, as DNA: TGTGCCAGTAGTATGAACAGGGGAGAGACCCAGTACTTC. This sequence encodes CASSMNRGETQYF. V is TRBV19 and J is TRBJ2-5; 7 bases are a match to TRBD1. Per germline, CDR1 LNHDA and CDR2 SQIVND (reference sequence). The CDR3 sequence is 13 residues long. V trimming: 3 bases; J trimming: 4 bases; junction bases outside the gene matches: 2.

The chain links TRBV12-3 or TRBV12-4 to TRBJ2-7; D gene unclear. The CDR3 is 12 residues long. Trimming removed 7 bases from V and 4 bases from J, with 11 bases in between. CDR3: CASTRVVYEQYF. CDR3 bases: TGTGCCAGCACCCGGGTGGTATACGAGCAGTACTTC.